One sample yielded the 17 T cell receptor beta chains listed below, sequenced in a study of cytomegalovirus exposure and HLA in healthy donors. Produced via immunoSEQ multiplex PCR; TCRdb's table is partial and in-frame only. The repertoire holds roughly 100,000 clones, with about 95% as singletons. The sequencing sample was made of PBMCs. Receptors originate from a woman between 18 and 29 years old in good health and CMV-seronegative.

This clone has just one count. The chain links TRBV27 to TRBJ2-1, with a weak D call TRBD2 (6 bases). The CDR3 runs to 14 residues. The germline V gene encodes CDR1 MNHEY and CDR2 SMNVEV (reference sequence). The V gene lost 1 base and the J gene lost 12 bases, with 16 bases spanning the gap. CDR3 nucleotide sequence: TGTGCCAGCAGTTTATGGTCGCTAGCGCGCTGGCAGTTCTTC. It codes for CASSLWSLARWQFF.

V usage is TRBV14 and J usage is TRBJ2-7, with 9 nucleotides matching TRBD1. The germline CDR1 and CDR2 sequences are SGHDN and FVKESK. The V segment lost 3 bases and the J segment 4 bases; nucleotides outside the gene matches: 4. The CDR3 extends over 14 amino acids. The CDR3 DNA reads as TGTGCCAGCAGCCATACAGGGGGCTGGTACGAGCAGTACTTC. This gives the protein CASSHTGGWYEQYF.

This clone has only one observation. This chain uses TRBV15 with TRBJ1-5, with 9 bases lining up with TRBD1. The length of the CDR3 is 16 residues. Losses at the gene ends were 1 base for V and 4 bases for J; bases not matched to a gene: 5. The germline V gene has CDR1 LNHNV and CDR2 YYDKDF (reference sequence). CDR3: CATSRAPGQGNQPQHF. CDR3 DNA: TGTGCCACCAGCAGAGCTCCGGGACAGGGTAATCAGCCCCAGCATTTT.

The chain uses TRBV6-6 and TRBJ1-4, with D maybe TRBD1 (6 bases). V lost 8 bases, J lost 8 bases, and 18 bases lay in between. CDR1 MNHNY and CDR2 SVGAGI come from the germline V gene (reference sequence). The CDR3 spans 14 residues. CDR3 bases: TGTGCCAGCCTGGGGGGGCGACCTGGAGAAAAACTGTTTTTT. Translating it yields CASLGGRPGEKLFF.

The chain has TRBV9 and TRBJ2-7; TRBD1 aligns across 8 bases. The CDR3 sequence is 14 residues long. Germline V gene sequence: CDR1 SGDLS, CDR2 YYNGEE. V dropped 3 bases and J dropped 3; count of bases not matched to a gene: 5. The DNA of the CDR3 is TGTGCCAGCAGCGAAGGGACAGGTGACTACGAGCAGTACTTC. Protein product: CASSEGTGDYEQYF. The full variable domain, its missing parts supplied by reference TRBV9 and TRBJ2-7, is DSGVTQTPKHLITATGQRVTLRCSPRSGDLSVYWYQQSLDQGLQFLIQYYNGEERAKGNILERFSAQQFPDLHSELNLSSLELGDSALYFCASSEGTGDYEQYFGPGTRLTVT.

V usage is TRBV7-2 and J usage is TRBJ2-1, with 8 bases fitting TRBD1. Looked up from germline, CDR1 is SGHTA and CDR2 is FQGNSA. The CDR3 extends over 14 amino acids. V shed 0 bases and J 8 bases; nucleotides not matched to a gene: 3. The CDR3 is CASSLARGRDEQFF. The CDR3 DNA follows: TGTGCCAGCAGCTTAGCCAGGGGGCGGGATGAGCAGTTCTTC.

The CDR3 is CASSLVGGHEAFF. The CDR3 DNA is TGTGCCAGCAGCTTAGTCGGGGGGCACGAAGCTTTCTTT. This chain joins TRBV11-3 and TRBJ1-1; a weak D match, TRBD1 (6 bases). This CDR3 is built from 13 residues. V was trimmed by 1 base and J by 8 bases, leaving 11 bases between them. Germline values: CDR1 SGHNT, CDR2 YENEEA. Variable domain in full (rest from reference TRBV11-3 and TRBJ1-1): EAGVVQSPRYKIIEKKQPVAFWCNPISGHNTLYWYLQNLGQGPELLIRYENEEAVDDSQLPKDRFSAERLKGVDSTLKIQPAELGDSAVYLCASSLVGGHEAFFGQGTRLTVV.

The chain carries TRBV27 and TRBJ2-7; 11 nucleotides align to TRBD1. The V segment lost 2 bases and the J segment 3 bases; nucleotides outside the gene matches: 3. The germline V gene encodes CDR1 MNHEY and CDR2 SMNVEV (reference sequence). The CDR3 totals 15 residues. CDR3 sequence: CASSLVGQGVYEQYF. The CDR3 DNA sequence: TGTGCCAGCAGTTTAGTGGGACAGGGGGTCTACGAGCAGTACTTC.

This chain joins TRBV6-1 and TRBJ2-4; D is unclear. Germline lookup yields CDR1 MNHNS and CDR2 SASEGT. V dropped 5 bases and J dropped 3 bases, with 8 bases sitting between them. The CDR3 loop spans 13 amino acids. CDR3 coding DNA: TGTGCCAGCAGTCGGAGAAGCAAAAACATTCAGTACTTC. Protein: CASSRRSKNIQYF.

The rearrangement links TRBV27 to TRBJ2-7; 10 nucleotides agree with TRBD1. Germline CDR1 reads MNHEY; CDR2 reads SMNVEV (reference sequence). The CDR3 extends over 16 amino acids. The V segment lost 2 bases and the J segment 7 bases; nucleotides outside the gene matches: 11. CDR3 coding DNA: TGTGCCAGCAGTTTAACTCTGGGGACAGGGGCCTTGGAGCAGTACTTC. This sequence encodes CASSLTLGTGALEQYF.

The count of this clone is one. The chain carries TRBV4-1 and TRBJ2-3; D is unresolved. The CDR3 contains 14 residues. Trimming removed 0 bases at V and 5 bases at J, with 9 bases between. CDR1 and CDR2 (germline): MGHRA, YSYEKL. CDR3 nucleotides: TGCGCCAGCAGCCAAGAAGTGGCCCTAGATACGCAGTATTTT. Protein product: CASSQEVALDTQYF.

The chain employs TRBV4-2 and TRBJ1-2; 7 positions match TRBD1. Per germline, CDR1 LGHNA and CDR2 YNFKEQ. Losses at the gene ends were 1 base for V and 4 bases for J; bases not matched to a gene: 21. The CDR3 covers 20 residues. The CDR3 here is CASSQGGLSTGPLYSYGYTF. DNA of the CDR3: TGTGCCAGCAGCCAAGGGGGCCTTTCGACAGGGCCCCTTTATAGCTATGGCTACACCTTC.

This sequence joins TRBV18 and TRBJ2-1; D is possibly TRBD2 (5 bases). V lost 2 bases, J lost 0 bases, and 11 bases lay in between. In germline, CDR1 is KGHSH, CDR2 LQKENI. The CDR3 is made up of 16 amino acids. The CDR3 sequence: CASSPFGEISYNEQFF. CDR3 in DNA: TGTGCCAGCTCACCATTTGGGGAGATCTCCTACAATGAGCAGTTCTTC.

The chain links TRBV18 to TRBJ1-1; D possibly corresponds to TRBD1 (6 bases). The CDR3 extends over 15 amino acids. Looked up from germline, CDR1 is KGHSH and CDR2 is LQKENI. Trimming shortened V by 1 base and J by 0 bases, and 9 bases separated the two germline ends. DNA of the CDR3: TGTGCCAGCTCACCACAGGGGGTTCTGAACACTGAAGCTTTCTTT. It translates to CASSPQGVLNTEAFF.

This chain uses TRBV6-4 with TRBJ2-6; TRBD1 agrees at 8 bases. The germline V gene encodes CDR1 MRHNA and CDR2 SNTAGT. After removal of 4 bases from V and 1 base from J, the junction contained 0 bases not matched to a gene. This CDR3 spans 15 amino acids. In nucleotides, the CDR3 is TGTGCCAGCAGTGGGGACAGGTCTGGGGCCAACGTCCTGACTTTC. Translation: CASSGDRSGANVLTF.

This clone was recorded only once. This rearrangement joins TRBV6-6 to TRBJ1-2; no firm D call. The CDR3 contains 12 residues. V lost 6 bases and J 4 bases, leaving 9 bases between the germline ends. The germline V gene encodes CDR1 MNHNY and CDR2 SVGAGI (reference sequence). CDR3 protein: CASSQMVYGYTF. For the CDR3, the DNA is TGTGCCAGCAGCCAGATGGTCTATGGCTACACCTTC.

The rearrangement joins TRBV18 to TRBJ1-1; possible D gene TRBD1, 5 bases. CDR3 length equals 14 residues. Germline-derived CDR1 and CDR2 are KGHSH and LQKENI. The V end lost 3 bases, the J end lost 1 base, and 9 bases lay between the germline ends. The CDR3 DNA sequence: TGTGCCAGCTCACCGGGACTCACGAACACTGAAGCTTTCTTT. Translated: CASSPGLTNTEAFF.